One and the same sample provided the 23 T cell receptor beta chains below, sequenced in a study of blood T cell repertoires in COVID-19. Some clones are missing from TCRdb's copy, which holds only in-frame ones; the method was immunoSEQ multiplex PCR. The profile shows approximately 100,000 clones, roughly 91% of them singletons. Sequenced: peripheral blood. The source of these receptors is a human donor with acute or convalescent COVID-19. The donor label of this sample is uncertain.

J is TRBJ2-7 and V is TRBV28, with 16 bases lining up with TRBD2. This CDR3 comprises 18 residues. From germline, CDR1 is MDHEN and CDR2 SYDVKM. V dropped 5 bases and J dropped 0; count of bases not matched to a gene: 7. CDR3 in DNA: TGTGCCAGCAGTACCGCGGGACTAGCGGGAGGGCCCTCCTACGAGCAGTACTTC. Translation: CASSTAGLAGGPSYEQYF.

The chain recombines TRBV7-9 with TRBJ1-1; D perhaps matches TRBD1 (5 bases). Per germline, CDR1 SEHNR and CDR2 FQNEAQ (reference sequence). Trimming shortened V by 1 base and J by 6 bases, and 9 bases separated the two germline ends. CDR3 length: 13 amino acids. The CDR3 DNA reads as TGTGCCAGCAGCTTAGACGCGGGGCCTGAAGCTTTCTTT. This sequence encodes CASSLDAGPEAFF.

CDR3 amino acids: CASSRGAGSSYNEQFF. CDR3 nucleotides: TGTGCCAGCAGCCGGGGGGCGGGCAGCTCCTACAATGAGCAGTTCTTC. The chain uses TRBV11-3 and TRBJ2-1, with D possibly TRBD2 on 7 matching bases. V lost 5 bases and J 0 bases, leaving 14 bases between the germline ends. CDR3 size: 16 residues. CDR1 and CDR2 (germline): SGHNT, YENEEA.

V and J are TRBV28 and TRBJ1-3, with a tentative D call TRBD1 (5 bases). Per germline, CDR1 MDHEN and CDR2 SYDVKM. The CDR3 extends over 14 amino acids. Trimming cost V 3 bases and J 5 bases, with 11 bases left between them. CDR3 nucleotides: TGTGCCAGCAGTTTGGGAACAGGCAGAAACACCATATATTTT. Amino acid sequence: CASSLGTGRNTIYF.

This clone was picked up a small number of times. This chain connects TRBV5-4 to TRBJ1-2; D uncertain. V lost 3 bases and J lost 5, with 8 bases in between. Looked up from germline, CDR1 is SGHNT and CDR2 is YYREEE (reference sequence). This CDR3 is built from 12 residues. The CDR3: CASSWTGYGYTF. In DNA form, the CDR3 reads TGTGCCAGCAGCTGGACGGGATATGGCTACACCTTC.

The V call is TRBV5-4, the J call TRBJ2-3; 7 nucleotides agree with TRBD2. The germline gives CDR1 SGHNT, CDR2 YYREEE (reference sequence). V lost 2 bases to trimming and J lost 0 bases; unmatched junction nucleotides: 3. The CDR3 spans 15 residues. The CDR3 nucleotides read TGTGCCAGCAGCTTTCCTAGCGGTAGCACAGATACGCAGTATTTT. Encoded protein: CASSFPSGSTDTQYF.

The chain uses TRBV10-3 and TRBJ2-3, with D maybe TRBD2 (5 bases). The V and J ends lost 6 bases and 3 bases respectively, with 16 bases between them. CDR3 length equals 15 residues. CDR1 ENHRY and CDR2 SYGVKD come from the germline V gene. CDR3 bases: TGTGCCATCAGACTGCGGACTCAAAGGACAGATACGCAGTATTTT. It codes for CAIRLRTQRTDTQYF.

This chain uses TRBV30 with TRBJ1-5; D unclear. The length of the CDR3 is 12 residues. The V end lost 2 bases, the J end lost 8 bases, and 10 bases lay between the germline ends. Germline values: CDR1 GTSNPN, CDR2 SVGIG (reference sequence). The CDR3 is CAWSSSAEPQHF. The CDR3 region has the DNA TGTGCCTGGAGTTCATCCGCGGAGCCCCAGCATTTT.

The V and J genes are TRBV5-1 and TRBJ1-5, with a possible D match to TRBD1 (6 bases). The CDR3 runs to 15 residues. Germline CDR1 SGHRS, CDR2 YFSETQ. The V end was cut by 4 bases, the J end by 0 bases, with 11 bases between. CDR3 sequence: CASSLTGSSNQPQHF. The CDR3 coding sequence is TGCGCCAGCAGCCTCACAGGGTCTAGCAATCAGCCCCAGCATTTT. Drawing the rest from reference TRBV5-1 and TRBJ1-5, the complete variable domain is KAGVTQTPRYLIKTRGQQVTLSCSPISGHRSVSWYQQTPGQGLQFLFEYFSETQRNKGNFPGRFSGRQFSNSRSEMNVSTLELGDSALYLCASSLTGSSNQPQHFGDGTRLSIL.

In its sample, this clone was seen a few times. The chain employs TRBV9 and TRBJ1-2; the match to TRBD1 covers 10 bases. The CDR3 is 16 amino acids. Germline CDR1 SGDLS, CDR2 YYNGEE. V was pared by 4 bases and J by 3 bases, with 9 bases of the junction left unmatched. Written as DNA, the CDR3 is TGTGCCAGCAGCTCACCTACCGGGACAGGGGACTATGGCTACACCTTC. It encodes CASSSPTGTGDYGYTF.

This chain joins TRBV5-6 and TRBJ1-2, with unresolved D. Germline CDR1 is SGHDT and CDR2 is YYEEEE. This CDR3 is built from 16 residues. V was clipped by 0 bases and J by 0 bases, with 12 bases between them. CDR3 loop: CASSLAVSSSNYGYTF. CDR3 sequence (DNA): TGTGCCAGCAGCTTGGCGGTCTCGTCGTCTAACTATGGCTACACCTTC.

The genes are TRBV5-4 and TRBJ1-1; D remains ambiguous. Germline V gives CDR1 SGHNT, CDR2 YYREEE (reference sequence). The V end lost 1 base, the J end lost 4 bases, and 8 bases lay between the germline ends. The CDR3 has 13 amino acids. The CDR3: CASSLLGGTEAFF. CDR3 coding DNA: TGTGCCAGCAGCTTGTTGGGAGGCACTGAAGCTTTCTTT.

The chain uses TRBV5-1 and TRBJ2-1, with 8 positions matching TRBD1. Germline trimming cut 4 bases from V and 7 bases from J; bases unmatched to any gene: 10. Germline CDR1 is SGHRS and CDR2 is YFSETQ. The CDR3 has 15 amino acids. The CDR3 reads CASSPQPTGDNEQFF. CDR3 bases: TGCGCCAGCAGCCCGCAACCGACAGGGGATAATGAGCAGTTCTTC.

This chain uses TRBV11-2 with TRBJ1-4, with 7 bases aligning to TRBD1. V lost 3 bases and J lost 6; bases outside the gene matches: 13. The CDR3 covers 17 residues. Germline V CDR1 and CDR2: SGHAT, FQNNGV. This chain's CDR3 is CASSFAGQVSFDEKLFF. The CDR3 bases are TGTGCCAGCAGCTTCGCCGGACAGGTTTCGTTCGATGAAAAACTGTTTTTT.

The chain carries TRBV15 and TRBJ2-3, with TRBD2 matching 14 bases. This CDR3 has 13 residues. V lost 8 bases and J lost 6; bases outside the gene matches: 1. CDR1 is LNHNV, CDR2 YYDKDF, per germline (reference sequence). The CDR3 sequence is CATGLAGGDTQYF. The CDR3 bases are TGTGCCACCGGACTAGCGGGGGGCGATACGCAGTATTTT.

The chain joins TRBV19 to TRBJ1-5; 10 bases match TRBD1. The germline gives CDR1 LNHDA, CDR2 SQIVND (reference sequence). This CDR3 spans 18 amino acids. V lost 3 bases to trimming and J lost 6 bases; unmatched junction nucleotides: 14. DNA for the CDR3: TGTGCCAGTAGTATGATAACCGGGACAGGGGCCGCGTTTCAGCCCCAGCATTTT. It codes for CASSMITGTGAAFQPQHF.

The genes are TRBV7-9 and TRBJ1-3; 9 bases match TRBD1. The junction had 4 bases not matched to a gene; V was cut back by 5 bases and J by 14 bases. Germline values: CDR1 SEHNR, CDR2 FQNEAQ (reference sequence). The CDR3 spans 11 residues. CDR3 region: CASSTGGLLYF. CDR3 DNA sequence: TGTGCCAGCAGCACAGGGGGCTTATTATATTTT.

The chain couples TRBV7-8 to TRBJ2-1, with D uncertain. The CDR3 spans 15 residues. Trimming took off 7 bases at V and 0 bases at J, with 13 bases between the two ends. CDR1 and CDR2 (germline): SGHVS, FQNEAQ. CDR3 sequence reads: CASTRTRSSYNEQFF. Here the CDR3 DNA reads TGTGCCAGCACCCGAACGCGGAGCTCCTACAATGAGCAGTTCTTC.

The chain employs TRBV5-1 and TRBJ2-1, with TRBD2 matching 11 bases. Per the germline V gene, CDR1 is SGHRS and CDR2 is YFSETQ. The CDR3 covers 20 residues. J lost 0 bases, V lost 0 bases, and 11 bases had no gene match. CDR3 bases: TGCGCCAGCAGCTTGGTTTCTAGCGGGGGGTTTTTGAGCTCCTACAATGAGCAGTTCTTC. It translates to CASSLVSSGGFLSSYNEQFF.

This chain links TRBV27 with TRBJ2-1, with 7 bases identical to TRBD1. Germline CDR1 reads MNHEY; CDR2 reads SMNVEV (reference sequence). The CDR3 has 15 amino acids. Losses at the gene ends were 2 bases for V and 3 bases for J; bases not matched to a gene: 4. CDR3 protein: CASSLGPGGYNEQFF. The CDR3, as DNA: TGTGCCAGCAGTTTAGGGCCAGGGGGCTACAATGAGCAGTTCTTC.

This clone was recorded a few times. The V gene is TRBV4-2, the J gene TRBJ2-3, with a possible D match to TRBD1 (6 bases). The germline CDR1 and CDR2 sequences are LGHNA and YNFKEQ. CDR3 length: 17 residues. The V gene lost 4 bases and the J gene lost 2 bases, with 19 bases spanning the gap. CDR3 amino acids: CASSPPGSRGHTDTQYF. DNA for the CDR3: TGTGCCAGCAGCCCTCCGGGGAGTCGGGGACACACAGATACGCAGTATTTT.

The rearrangement links TRBV5-1 to TRBJ2-7; tentatively, D is TRBD2 (5 bases). Deletions cut 0 bases from V and 5 bases from J, with 9 bases between. The CDR3 runs to 13 residues. Germline values: CDR1 SGHRS, CDR2 YFSETQ. The CDR3 region is CASSLELVDEQYF. The CDR3 DNA is TGCGCCAGCAGCTTGGAACTAGTTGACGAGCAGTACTTC.

The chain has TRBV6-5 and TRBJ2-2; D possibly corresponds to TRBD1 (5 bases). Per the germline V gene, CDR1 is MNHEY and CDR2 is SVGAGI. This CDR3 comprises 13 residues. V lost 7 bases to trimming and J lost 4 bases, with 10 bases between them. CDR3 sequence (DNA): TGTGCCAGCACCAAAGGGGTCACCGGGGAGCTGTTTTTT. It encodes CASTKGVTGELFF.